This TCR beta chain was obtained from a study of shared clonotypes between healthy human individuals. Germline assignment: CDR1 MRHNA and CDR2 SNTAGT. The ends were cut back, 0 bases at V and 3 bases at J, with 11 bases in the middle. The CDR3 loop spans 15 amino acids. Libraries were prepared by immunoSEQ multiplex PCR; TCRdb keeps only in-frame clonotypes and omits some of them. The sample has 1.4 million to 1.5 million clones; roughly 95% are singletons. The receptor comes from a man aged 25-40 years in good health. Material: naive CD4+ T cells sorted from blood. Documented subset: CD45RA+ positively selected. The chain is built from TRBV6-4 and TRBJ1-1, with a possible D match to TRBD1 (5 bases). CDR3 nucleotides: TGTGCCAGCAGTGACTCGCTACAGGTCTACACTGAAGCTTTCTTT. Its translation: CASSDSLQVYTEAFF.